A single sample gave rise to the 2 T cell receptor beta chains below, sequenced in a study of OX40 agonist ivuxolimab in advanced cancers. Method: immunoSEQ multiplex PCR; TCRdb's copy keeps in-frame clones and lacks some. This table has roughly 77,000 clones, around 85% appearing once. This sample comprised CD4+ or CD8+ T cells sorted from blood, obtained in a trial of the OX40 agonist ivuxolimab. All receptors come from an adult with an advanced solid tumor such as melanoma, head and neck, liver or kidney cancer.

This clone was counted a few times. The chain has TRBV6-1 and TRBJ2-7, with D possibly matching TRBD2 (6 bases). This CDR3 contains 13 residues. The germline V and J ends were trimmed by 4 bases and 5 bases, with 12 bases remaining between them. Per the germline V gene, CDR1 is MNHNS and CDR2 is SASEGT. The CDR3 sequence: CASSARRVDEQYF. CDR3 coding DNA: TGTGCCAGCAGTGCCCGGAGGGTGGACGAGCAGTACTTC.

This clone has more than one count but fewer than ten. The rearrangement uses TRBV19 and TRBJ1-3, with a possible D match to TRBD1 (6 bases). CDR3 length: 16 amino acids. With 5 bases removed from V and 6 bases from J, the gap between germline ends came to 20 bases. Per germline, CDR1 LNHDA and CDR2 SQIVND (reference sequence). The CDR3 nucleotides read TGTGCCAGTAGTCCCCAAGGCAATCGACAGGAAAACACCATATATTTT. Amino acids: CASSPQGNRQENTIYF.